What follows are 19 T cell receptor beta chains derived from one specimen sequenced in a study of T-cell memory formation after mild COVID-19. TCRdb re-derived calls from the 5' RACE reads in MiXCR, one entry per CDR3 protein. The sample has about 180,000 distinct CDR3 sequences; approximately 17% are singletons. Sequencing was performed on PBMCs or a T cell subset sorted from them (not recorded which). The receptors stem from a man aged 18 to 29 who had mild COVID-19 (a few samples of this study predate the infection). Cell type and time point are not known.

This clonotype was counted ten times or more. The chain has TRBV29-1 and TRBJ1-5; D may be TRBD1 (5 bases). V was cut by 4 bases and J by 6 bases, with 13 bases left in between. Per the germline V gene, CDR1 is SQVTM and CDR2 is ANQGSEA. The CDR3 contains 13 residues. The CDR3 here is CSVGGIGGQPQHF. The CDR3 nucleotides read TGCAGCGTTGGTGGGATTGGGGGTCAGCCCCAGCATTTT.

This rearrangement joins TRBV6-1 to TRBJ1-2, with unresolved D. Trimming took off 2 bases at V and 7 bases at J, with 11 bases between the two ends. Germline V gene data show CDR1 as MNHNS and CDR2 as SASEGT. The CDR3 extends over 13 amino acids. The CDR3 region is CASSEIGPSGYTF. The CDR3 region has the DNA TGTGCCAGCAGTGAAATCGGGCCCAGTGGCTACACCTTC.

This clonotype showed up just once. The rearrangement uses TRBV5-1 and TRBJ1-2, with D tentatively TRBD1 (6 bases). V gave up 3 bases and J gave up 8 bases, with 14 bases separating them. This CDR3 contains 13 residues. Germline CDR1 SGHRS, CDR2 YFSETQ. This CDR3 is CASSSQGFGGYTF. The CDR3, as DNA: TGCGCCAGCAGCTCACAGGGTTTTGGGGGCTACACCTTC.

This clonotype was counted between two and nine times. V and J are TRBV6-5 and TRBJ2-1; 16 positions agree with TRBD2. V gave up 2 bases and J gave up 8 bases; unmatched junction bases: 6. The germline V gene has CDR1 MNHEY and CDR2 SVGAGI. The length of the CDR3 is 17 residues. CDR3 sequence reads: CASSYLPGTSGGDEQFF. In nucleotides, the CDR3 is TGTGCCAGCAGTTACCTCCCCGGGACTAGCGGGGGGGATGAGCAGTTCTTC.

V is TRBV4-2 and J is TRBJ2-5; TRBD2 agrees at 9 bases. Germline V CDR1 and CDR2: LGHNA, YNFKEQ. CDR3 length equals 16 residues. With 3 bases clipped from V and 4 bases from J, the junction kept 9 bases outside the gene matches. CDR3 loop: CASSHDLAGVAETQYF. In nucleotides, the CDR3 is TGTGCCAGCAGCCATGATTTAGCGGGGGTTGCAGAGACCCAGTACTTC.

This rearrangement joins TRBV5-1 to TRBJ1-5; possible D gene TRBD1, 5 bases. Germline assignment: CDR1 SGHRS and CDR2 YFSETQ. V shed 4 bases and J shed 3 bases, with 17 bases lying between them. This CDR3 comprises 16 residues. This CDR3 reads CASSPSGPNLNQPQHF. The CDR3 nucleotides are TGCGCCAGCAGCCCGTCGGGGCCGAACCTCAATCAGCCCCAGCATTTT.

This clonotype was recorded a few times. V usage is TRBV21-1 and J usage is TRBJ1-3. TRBV21-1 is labeled a pseudogene. This CDR3 has 11 amino acids. DNA for the CDR3: TGTGCCCCCGGAGGGCGAAACACCATATATTTT. It translates to CAPGGRNTIYF.

The rearrangement links TRBV5-1 to TRBJ2-1; the D gene is possibly TRBD2 (6 bases). The CDR3 consists of 13 residues. The germline V gene has CDR1 SGHRS and CDR2 YFSETQ. Trimming shortened V by 2 bases and J by 9 bases, and 12 bases separated the two germline ends. This CDR3 reads CASSLRQGGEQFF. In nucleotides, the CDR3 is TGCGCCAGCAGCTTAAGGCAGGGAGGTGAGCAGTTCTTC.

This clonotype has more than one count but fewer than ten. The chain joins TRBV20-1 to TRBJ2-3; D is unclear. CDR3 length: 15 amino acids. Germline V CDR1 and CDR2: DFQATT, SNEGSKA (reference sequence). V shed 1 base and J shed 7 bases, with 18 bases lying between them. Here the CDR3 DNA reads TGCAGTGCTAGAGCGACCCTCCCCTTGGTCAATACGCAGTATTTT. Its translation: CSARATLPLVNTQYF.

This clonotype was recorded many times. This chain connects TRBV7-2 to TRBJ1-1; tentatively, D is TRBD1 (5 bases). Per germline, CDR1 SGHTA and CDR2 FQGNSA. CDR3 size: 13 residues. The V end lost 2 bases, the J end lost 4 bases, and 8 bases lay between the germline ends. The DNA for the CDR3 is TGTGCCAGCAGCTTACAGGGTAGCACTGAAGCTTTCTTT. It yields the protein CASSLQGSTEAFF.

The J gene is TRBJ2-1, the V gene TRBV4-3; D might be TRBD1 or TRBD2, each matching 5 bases. The CDR3 spans 15 residues. Germline V lookup: CDR1 LGHNA, CDR2 YSLEER. Deletions cut 1 base from V and 12 bases from J, with 19 bases between. The CDR3 reads CASSQGSTGSGGQFF. CDR3 in DNA: TGCGCCAGCAGCCAAGGGTCCACAGGATCCGGAGGGCAGTTCTTC.

DNA of the CDR3: TGTGCCAGCACCGCATGGGGAAGCTTTCAAGAGACCCAGTACTTC. Translating it yields CASTAWGSFQETQYF. J is TRBJ2-5 and V is TRBV12-3 or TRBV12-4; the D is unclear. The CDR3 runs to 15 residues. Trimming pared 7 bases from V and 2 bases from J, leaving 17 bases between.

The chain is built from TRBV5-1 and TRBJ2-3; TRBD1 might be the D (7 bases). The ends were cut back, 1 base at V and 6 bases at J, with 15 bases in the middle. Per germline, CDR1 SGHRS and CDR2 YFSETQ. CDR3 length: 15 residues. CDR3 nucleotide sequence: TGCGCCAGCAGCTTGAGGCAGGGGGGTTCCGATACGCAGTATTTT. This encodes CASSLRQGGSDTQYF.

The V gene is TRBV5-6, the J gene TRBJ2-3; D gene unclear. Between the trimmed V and J ends, which lost 3 bases and 2 bases, there was a span of 13 bases. CDR1 is SGHDT and CDR2 is YYEEEE in the germline V gene. The CDR3 consists of 15 residues. This CDR3 reads CASSSKARITDTQYF. The CDR3 DNA reads TGTGCCAGCAGCTCCAAGGCTCGGATCACAGATACGCAGTATTTT. The entire variable domain, with the rest obtained from reference TRBV5-6 and TRBJ2-3, is as follows: DAGVTQSPTHLIKTRGQQVTLRCSPKSGHDTVSWYQQALGQGPQFIFQYYEEEERQRGNFPDRFSGHQFPNYSSELNVNALLLGDSALYLCASSSKARITDTQYFGPGTRLTVL.

In its sample, this clonotype was seen a few times. The V and J genes are TRBV5-1 and TRBJ2-7; D remains ambiguous. CDR1 is SGHRS, CDR2 YFSETQ, per germline. V was clipped by 0 bases and J by 0 bases, with 4 bases between them. The CDR3 is made up of 13 amino acids. CDR3 region: CASSLDNSYEQYF. In nucleotides, the CDR3 is TGCGCCAGCAGCTTGGATAACTCCTACGAGCAGTACTTC. The full variable domain, its missing parts supplied by reference TRBV5-1 and TRBJ2-7, is KAGVTQTPRYLIKTRGQQVTLSCSPISGHRSVSWYQQTPGQGLQFLFEYFSETQRNKGNFPGRFSGRQFSNSRSEMNVSTLELGDSALYLCASSLDNSYEQYFGPGTRLTVT.

J is TRBJ1-1 and V is TRBV6-2 or TRBV6-3, with TRBD1 as a possible D gene (5 bases). V lost 7 bases to trimming and J lost 7 bases, with 16 bases between them. The CDR3 contains 13 residues. Germline-derived CDR1 and CDR2 are MNHEY and SVGEGT. CDR3 coding DNA: TGTGCCAGCACCCTCAGCGCGAGGGGTGAAGCTTTCTTT. It specifies CASTLSARGEAFF.

This clonotype was observed a handful of times. The CDR3 spells CASRYDRGGDQPQHF. The CDR3 DNA reads TGTGCCAGCAGGTACGACAGGGGAGGCGATCAGCCCCAGCATTTT. The J gene is TRBJ1-5, the V gene TRBV6-2 or TRBV6-3; 8 positions match TRBD1. V lost 6 bases to trimming and J lost 5 bases; unmatched junction nucleotides: 9. This CDR3 comprises 15 residues. The germline gives CDR1 MNHEY, CDR2 SVGEGT.

The table lists this clonotype with a few counts. This chain uses TRBV5-1 with TRBJ1-6; 9 bases are shared with TRBD1. Germline V gene data show CDR1 as SGHRS and CDR2 as YFSETQ. The junction had 3 bases not matched to a gene; V was cut back by 0 bases and J by 8 bases. The CDR3 length is 15 residues. DNA of the CDR3: TGCGCCAGCAGCTTGGTGGGACAGGGAGATTCACCCCTCCACTTT. This sequence encodes CASSLVGQGDSPLHF.

The CDR3 reads CASSIQGQGLAGELFF. The CDR3 DNA is TGCGCCAGCAGCATTCAGGGACAGGGGTTGGCCGGGGAGCTGTTTTTT. The chain carries TRBV5-1 and TRBJ2-2; TRBD1 aligns across 10 bases. V lost 4 bases and J lost 6; bases outside the gene matches: 9. The CDR3 totals 16 residues. The germline CDR1 and CDR2 sequences are SGHRS and YFSETQ.